The TCR beta chain described here comes from a study of early stage breast cancer tumors (TCRdb year 2017). For context, the study as a whole: Of the 16 invasive breast tumors, twelve were found to be estrogen receptor-positive, progesterone receptor-positive and HER2-negative. Of the approximately 12 ER+/PR+/HER2- tumors, eight were classified as invasive ductal carcinomas and four as invasive lobular carcinomas. On average, each sample got roughly 9.7-fold read coverage. The samples as a whole yielded a few million detected templates, corresponding to about 1.1 million unique clonotypes. Overall results and qualifications from the work: Sequencing bulk genomic DNA from unsorted cells could not capture chain pairing or functional markers like CD4, CD8 and FOXP3. Compared with adjacent normal breast tissue, tumors had higher clonality and 2 to 3-fold greater T cell density. Enriched TCRB sequences shared across patients were mostly commonly generated sequences, unlikely to play an important role in the tumor microenvironment. Because the cohort was small, a breakdown by tumor subtype could not be done. Repertoires from blood and normal breast were more alike than repertoires from blood and tumor, and in about 90% of the 16 patients, comparing each tissue with blood separated tumor from normal.

Dicing about 17-50 mg of tumor tissue typically gave a DNA yield of more than 3 ug. The study profiled bulk TCR beta-chain repertoires in matched peripheral blood, tumor and adjacent normal breast tissue taken from approximately 15 patients with early-stage breast cancer. After resection, tumor tissue identified by eye was cut out and put into prechilled RNAlater. Tumor tissue (about 18-55 mg) was diced and homogenized in RLTplus buffer with beta-mercaptoethanol and antifoaming agent using a TissueLyser II. Genomic DNA was extracted with the Qiagen AllPrep DNA/RNA Mini kit. Every sample was amplified as two independent genomic DNA replicates, using roughly 0.5 ug for blood and approximately 1.5 ug for tumor or normal breast. TCRB sequencing of genomic DNA was carried out with the ImmunoSeq Intro kit according to the manufacturer's instructions. The multiplex PCR ran for 25 to 35 cycles using proprietary primers and spike-in control sequences for absolute quantification. Single-end 150-bp reads were used to sequence an 87-bp fragment covering the CDR3 and the flanking V and J genes. Each lane of an Illumina MiSeq running version 3.0 chemistry carried seven multiplexed samples, with two replicates apiece. As for how the authors treated the data: Raw data were processed with the vendor's proprietary pipeline, and both replicates were merged into a single result per sample. A clonotype was defined as productive rearrangements that share the same V-gene family, CDR3 amino acid sequence and J-gene segment. Clonality was computed as 1 minus the normalized Shannon entropy (Pielou evenness) of TCRB abundances. To estimate T cell density, the total number of templates was divided by the input cell count, which was inferred from how much DNA went in. Recon was used with default parameters to estimate total repertoire diversity and clonality. Clonotypes with over 0.1% abundance in tumor and at least 32-fold higher abundance in tumor than in normal breast were defined as tumor-enriched. Imported from immuneACCESS, the table was reduced by TCRdb to in-frame sequences with V and J called. These copies leave out some clones; in studies compared against another copy, an unresolved V gene accounts for under half, and the cause of the remainder is not known. Clonal size and the V and J genes are those of that table, whereas D and trimming came from the DNA. The sample table shows approximately 10,000 clones, and approximately 72% are seen once. The top ten clones comprise 20% to 25% of the sample.

As for this clone: Its antigen is still unknown. No base quality values were provided; no much bigger clone lies one nucleotide off.

This TCR came from a person in their 40s with breast cancer. Sequencing was carried out using breast tumor tissue.

The CDR3 protein sequence reads: CASSLELGLANNEQFF. The sequence in DNA is TGTGCCAGCAGCTTAGAGCTGGGACTAGCGAACAATGAGCAGTTCTTC. This chain joins TRBV7-6 to TRBJ2-1; 10 bases in the middle match TRBD2. After removal of 1 base from V and 5 bases from J, the junction retains 5 bases not matched to a gene. The CDR3 measures 16 amino acids from cysteine to phenylalanine. The read is trimmed to its CDR3 DNA, 48 bases read in frame from base 1. As encoded in the germline V gene, CDR1 is SGHVS while CDR2 is FNYEAQ.